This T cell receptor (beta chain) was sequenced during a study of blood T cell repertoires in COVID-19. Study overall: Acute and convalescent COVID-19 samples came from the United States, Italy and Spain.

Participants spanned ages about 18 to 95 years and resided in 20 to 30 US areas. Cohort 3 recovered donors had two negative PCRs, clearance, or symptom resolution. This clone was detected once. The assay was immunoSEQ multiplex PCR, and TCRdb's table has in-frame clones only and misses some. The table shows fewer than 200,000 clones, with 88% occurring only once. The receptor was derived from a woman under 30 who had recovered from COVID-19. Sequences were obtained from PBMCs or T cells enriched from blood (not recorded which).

CDR3 amino acids: CASSYERGGHREQYF. The CDR3 nucleotides are TGTGCCAGCAGTTACGAGCGGGGGGGGCACCGCGAGCAGTACTTC. This chain joins TRBV6-5 and TRBJ2-7; 10 positions agree with TRBD2. Trimming removed 2 bases from V and 6 bases from J; junction bases left unmatched: 7. The germline V gene has CDR1 MNHEY and CDR2 SVGAGI. This CDR3 is built from 15 residues.